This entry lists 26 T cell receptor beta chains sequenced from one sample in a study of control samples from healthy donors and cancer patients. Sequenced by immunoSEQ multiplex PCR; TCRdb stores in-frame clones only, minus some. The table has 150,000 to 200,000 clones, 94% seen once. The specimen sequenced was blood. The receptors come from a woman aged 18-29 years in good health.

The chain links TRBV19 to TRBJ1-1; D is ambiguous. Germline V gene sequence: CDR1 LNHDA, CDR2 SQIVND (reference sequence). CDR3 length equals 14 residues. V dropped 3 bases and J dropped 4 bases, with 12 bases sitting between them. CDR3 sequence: CASSILLRGTEAFF. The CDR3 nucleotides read TGTGCCAGTAGTATCCTACTCCGGGGCACTGAAGCTTTCTTT.

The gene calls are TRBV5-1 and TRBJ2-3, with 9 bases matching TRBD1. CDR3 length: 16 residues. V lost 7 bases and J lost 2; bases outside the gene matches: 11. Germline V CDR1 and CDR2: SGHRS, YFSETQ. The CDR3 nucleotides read TGCGCCAGCTGGGATCCCGGGACAGGGTCCACAGATACGCAGTATTTT. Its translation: CASWDPGTGSTDTQYF.

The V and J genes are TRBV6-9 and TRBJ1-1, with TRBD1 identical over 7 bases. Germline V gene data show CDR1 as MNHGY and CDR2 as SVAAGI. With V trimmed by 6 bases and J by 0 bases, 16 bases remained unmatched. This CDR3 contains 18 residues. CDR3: CASSSWPSGTDMNTEAFF. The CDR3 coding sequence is TGTGCCAGCAGCTCATGGCCTTCCGGGACAGATATGAACACTGAAGCTTTCTTT.

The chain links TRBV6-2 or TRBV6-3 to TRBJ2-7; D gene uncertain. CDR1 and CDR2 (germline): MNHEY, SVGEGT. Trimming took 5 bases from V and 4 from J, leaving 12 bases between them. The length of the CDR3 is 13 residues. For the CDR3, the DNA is TGTGCCAGCAGTCCGAAGACCTTTTACGAGCAGTACTTC. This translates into CASSPKTFYEQYF.

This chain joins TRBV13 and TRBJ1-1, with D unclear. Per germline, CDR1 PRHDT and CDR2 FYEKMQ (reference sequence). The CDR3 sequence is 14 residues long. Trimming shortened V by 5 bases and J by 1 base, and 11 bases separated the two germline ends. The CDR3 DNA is TGTGCCAGCAGCCCCTACATAGGGAACACTGAAGCTTTCTTT. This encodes CASSPYIGNTEAFF.

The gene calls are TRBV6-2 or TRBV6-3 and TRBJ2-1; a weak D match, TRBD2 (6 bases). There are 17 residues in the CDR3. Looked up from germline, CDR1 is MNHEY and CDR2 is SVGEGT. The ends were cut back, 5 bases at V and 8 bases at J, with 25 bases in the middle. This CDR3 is CASSPDSSAVLWHEQFF. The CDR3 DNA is TGTGCCAGCAGTCCAGACTCTAGCGCGGTACTTTGGCATGAGCAGTTCTTC.

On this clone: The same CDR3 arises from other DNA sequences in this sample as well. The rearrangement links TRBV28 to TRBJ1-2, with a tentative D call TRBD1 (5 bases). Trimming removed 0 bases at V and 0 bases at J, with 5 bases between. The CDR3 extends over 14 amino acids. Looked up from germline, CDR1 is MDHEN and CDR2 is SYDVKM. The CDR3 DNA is TGTGCCAGCAGTTTATGGGGACCTAACTATGGCTACACCTTC. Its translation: CASSLWGPNYGYTF.

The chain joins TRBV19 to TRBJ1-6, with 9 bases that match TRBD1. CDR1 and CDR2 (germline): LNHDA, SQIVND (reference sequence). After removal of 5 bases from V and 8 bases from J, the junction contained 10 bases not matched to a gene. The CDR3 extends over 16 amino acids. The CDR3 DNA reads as TGTGCCAGTAGTGATCCGGGACAGGGCGCGGATTCACCCCTCCACTTT. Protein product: CASSDPGQGADSPLHF.

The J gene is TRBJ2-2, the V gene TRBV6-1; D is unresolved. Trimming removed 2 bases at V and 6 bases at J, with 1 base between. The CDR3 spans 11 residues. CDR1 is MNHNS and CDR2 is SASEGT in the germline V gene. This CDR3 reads CASSESGELFF. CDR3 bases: TGTGCCAGCAGTGAATCCGGGGAGCTGTTTTTT.

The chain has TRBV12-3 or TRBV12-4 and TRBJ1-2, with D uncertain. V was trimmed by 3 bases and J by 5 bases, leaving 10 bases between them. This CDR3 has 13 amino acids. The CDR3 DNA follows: TGTGCCAGCAGTTTCCGCGGGGATTATGGCTACACCTTC. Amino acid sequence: CASSFRGDYGYTF.

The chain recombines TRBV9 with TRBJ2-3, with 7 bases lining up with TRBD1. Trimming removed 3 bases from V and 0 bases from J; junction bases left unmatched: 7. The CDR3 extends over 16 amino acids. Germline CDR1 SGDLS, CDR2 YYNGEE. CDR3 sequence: CASSAGGAVSTDTQYF. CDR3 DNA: TGTGCCAGCAGCGCAGGGGGAGCGGTTAGCACAGATACGCAGTATTTT.

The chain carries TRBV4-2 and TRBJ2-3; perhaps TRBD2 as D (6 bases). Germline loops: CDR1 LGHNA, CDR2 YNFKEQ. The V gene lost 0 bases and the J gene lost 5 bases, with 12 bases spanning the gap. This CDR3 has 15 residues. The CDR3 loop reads CASSQEGGALDTQYF. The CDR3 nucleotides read TGTGCCAGCAGCCAAGAGGGCGGGGCCTTAGATACGCAGTATTTT.

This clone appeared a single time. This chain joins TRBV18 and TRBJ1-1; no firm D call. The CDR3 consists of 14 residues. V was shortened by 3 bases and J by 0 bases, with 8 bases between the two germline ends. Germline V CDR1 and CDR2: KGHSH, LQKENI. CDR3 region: CASSPYEMNTEAFF. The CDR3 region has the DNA TGTGCCAGCTCACCTTACGAAATGAACACTGAAGCTTTCTTT.

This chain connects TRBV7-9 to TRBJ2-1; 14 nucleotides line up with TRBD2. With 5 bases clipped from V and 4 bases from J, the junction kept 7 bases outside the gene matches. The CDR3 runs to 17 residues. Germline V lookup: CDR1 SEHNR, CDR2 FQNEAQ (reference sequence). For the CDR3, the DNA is TGTGCCAGCAGCCCCGGACTAGCGGGGGGCCCTTACAATGAGCAGTTCTTC. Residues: CASSPGLAGGPYNEQFF.

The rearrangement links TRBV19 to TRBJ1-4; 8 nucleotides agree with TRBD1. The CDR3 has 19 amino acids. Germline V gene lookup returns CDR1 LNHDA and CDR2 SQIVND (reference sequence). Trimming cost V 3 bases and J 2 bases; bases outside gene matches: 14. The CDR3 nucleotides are TGTGCCAGTAGTATGGTTCTTCCCGGGACAGGAAGCACTAATGAAAAACTGTTTTTT. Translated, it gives CASSMVLPGTGSTNEKLFF. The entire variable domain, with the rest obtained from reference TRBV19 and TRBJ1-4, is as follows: DGGITQSPKYLFRKEGQNVTLSCEQNLNHDAMYWYRQDPGQGLRLIYYSQIVNDFQKGDIAEGYSVSREKKESFPLTVTSAQKNPTAFYLCASSMVLPGTGSTNEKLFFGSGTQLSVL.

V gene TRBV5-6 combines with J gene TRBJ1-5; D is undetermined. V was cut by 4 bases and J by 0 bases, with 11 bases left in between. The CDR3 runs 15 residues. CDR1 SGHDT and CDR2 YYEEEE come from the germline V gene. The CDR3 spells CASSLSRYSNQPQHF. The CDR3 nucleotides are TGTGCCAGCAGCCTCTCCCGATATAGCAATCAGCCCCAGCATTTT.

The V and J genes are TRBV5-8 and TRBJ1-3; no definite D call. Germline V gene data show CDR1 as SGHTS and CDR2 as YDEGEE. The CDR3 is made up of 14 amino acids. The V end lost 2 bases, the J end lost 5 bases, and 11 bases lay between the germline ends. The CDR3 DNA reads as TGTGCCAGCAGCTTAGGATTCCTCAGAAACACCATATATTTT. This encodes CASSLGFLRNTIYF. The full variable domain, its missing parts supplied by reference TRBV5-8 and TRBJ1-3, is EAGVTQSPTHLIKTRGQQATLRCSPISGHTSVYWYQQALGLGLQFLLWYDEGEERNRGNFPPRFSGRQFPNYSSELNVNALELEDSALYLCASSLGFLRNTIYFGEGSWLTVV.

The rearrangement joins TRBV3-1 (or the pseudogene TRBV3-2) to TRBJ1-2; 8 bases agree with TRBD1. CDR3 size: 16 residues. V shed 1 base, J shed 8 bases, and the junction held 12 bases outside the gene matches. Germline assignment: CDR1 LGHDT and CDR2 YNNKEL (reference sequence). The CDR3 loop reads CASSQGWGQALEGYTF. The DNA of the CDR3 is TGTGCCAGCAGCCAAGGGTGGGGACAGGCCCTAGAGGGCTACACCTTC.

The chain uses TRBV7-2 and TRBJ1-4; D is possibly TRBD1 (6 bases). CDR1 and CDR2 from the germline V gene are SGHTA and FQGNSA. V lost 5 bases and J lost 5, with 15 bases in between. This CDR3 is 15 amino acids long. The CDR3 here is CASSKQGHENEKLFF. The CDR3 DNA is TGTGCCAGCAGCAAGCAGGGACACGAGAATGAAAAACTGTTTTTT.

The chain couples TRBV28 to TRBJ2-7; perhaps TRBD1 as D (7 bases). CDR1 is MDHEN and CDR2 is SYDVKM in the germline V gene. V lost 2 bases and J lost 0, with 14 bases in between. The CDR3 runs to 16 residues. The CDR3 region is CASSLAGQKSSYEQYF. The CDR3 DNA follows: TGTGCCAGCAGTTTAGCGGGACAGAAGAGCTCCTACGAGCAGTACTTC.

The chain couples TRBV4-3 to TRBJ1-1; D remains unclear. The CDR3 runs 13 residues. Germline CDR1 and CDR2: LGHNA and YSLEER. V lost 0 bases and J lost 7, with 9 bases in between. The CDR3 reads CASSQDLRGEAFF. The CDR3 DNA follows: TGCGCCAGCAGCCAAGATCTGAGAGGTGAAGCTTTCTTT.

CDR3: CAISEGTGGSGSTEAFF. The CDR3 bases are TGTGCCATCAGTGAGGGGACAGGGGGTTCGGGGAGCACTGAAGCTTTCTTT. The V gene is TRBV10-3, the J gene TRBJ1-1, with 11 bases identical to TRBD1. Per germline, CDR1 ENHRY and CDR2 SYGVKD. The CDR3 sequence is 17 residues long. V trimming: 2 bases; J trimming: 4 bases; junction bases outside the gene matches: 9.

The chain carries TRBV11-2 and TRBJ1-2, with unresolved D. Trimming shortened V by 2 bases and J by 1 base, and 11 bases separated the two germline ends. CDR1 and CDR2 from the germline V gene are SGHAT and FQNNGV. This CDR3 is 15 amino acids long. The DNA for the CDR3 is TGTGCCAGCAGCTTAAGCGTCGAGGATAACTATGGCTACACCTTC. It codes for CASSLSVEDNYGYTF. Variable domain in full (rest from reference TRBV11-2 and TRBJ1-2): EAGVAQSPRYKIIEKRQSVAFWCNPISGHATLYWYQQILGQGPKLLIQFQNNGVVDDSQLPKDRFSAERLKGVDSTLKIQPAKLEDSAVYLCASSLSVEDNYGYTFGSGTRLTVV.

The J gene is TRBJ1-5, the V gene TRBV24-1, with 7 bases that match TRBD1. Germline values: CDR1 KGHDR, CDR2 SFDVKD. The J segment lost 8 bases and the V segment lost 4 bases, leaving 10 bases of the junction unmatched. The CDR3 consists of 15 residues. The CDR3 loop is CATSDPKTGIEPQHF. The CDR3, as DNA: TGTGCCACCAGTGACCCTAAGACAGGGATAGAGCCCCAGCATTTT.

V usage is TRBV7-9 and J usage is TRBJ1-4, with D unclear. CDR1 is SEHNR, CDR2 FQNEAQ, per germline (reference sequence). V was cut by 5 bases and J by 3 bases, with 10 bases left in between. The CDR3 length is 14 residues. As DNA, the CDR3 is TGTGCCAGCAGCCTATCTGGGCCTAATGAAAAACTGTTTTTT. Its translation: CASSLSGPNEKLFF.

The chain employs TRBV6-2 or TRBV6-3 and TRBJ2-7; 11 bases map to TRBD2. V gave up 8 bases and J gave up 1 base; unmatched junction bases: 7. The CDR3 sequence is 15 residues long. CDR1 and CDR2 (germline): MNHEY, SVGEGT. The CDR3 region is CASGQTSGTSYEQYF. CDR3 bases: TGTGCCAGCGGCCAGACTAGCGGGACATCCTACGAGCAGTACTTC.